This T cell receptor (beta chain) was retrieved from a study of OX40 agonist ivuxolimab in advanced cancers. The V end was cut by 6 bases, the J end by 2 bases, with 13 bases between. The CDR3 is made up of 14 amino acids. Per the germline V gene, CDR1 is MDHEN and CDR2 is SYDVKM. Concerning this clone: Its antigen is not known.

Study-level findings and limits: Researchers report that CD8+ T cells had, on average, more expanded clones than CD4+. Among patients with partial responses at 0.1-3.0 mg/kg, clonal expansion was among the lowest.

Some clones are missing from TCRdb's copy, which holds only in-frame ones; the method was immunoSEQ multiplex PCR. This table has about 12,000 clones, about four fifths appearing once. This rearrangement joins TRBV28 to TRBJ2-5; D is unclear. The receptor was derived from an adult with an advanced solid tumor such as melanoma, head and neck, liver or kidney cancer. Here the sequenced sample was CD4+ or CD8+ T cells sorted from blood, taken in a trial of the OX40 agonist ivuxolimab. The CDR3 reads CASSHIIGQETQYF. The CDR3 nucleotides read TGTGCCAGCAGCCACATCATCGGGCAAGAGACCCAGTACTTC.